The table lists the clone carrying this TCR beta chain with a count of one. Its antigen is currently unknown. The source of the sample is a study of T cell repertoires in ileal Crohn's disease. Regarding the study as a whole: Endoscopy was done a median approximately seven months after surgery.

Trimming cost V 2 bases and J 9 bases; bases outside gene matches: 5. There are 13 residues in the CDR3. The germline CDR1 and CDR2 sequences are MNHEY and SVGAGI. Time point defined: neoterminal ileum biopsy at postoperative endoscopy, about 6 months after surgery. TCRdb keeps only in-frame clones here, not all; method: immunoSEQ multiplex PCR. The sample lists more than 15,000 clones; 72% were seen once. This chain joins TRBV6-5 and TRBJ2-3; 7 bases fit TRBD2. Sequencing was carried out using ileal tissue. This TCR was recovered from an adult with Crohn's disease. For the CDR3, the DNA is TGTGCCAGCAGTTACCGCGGGGGATCGACGCAGTATTTT. This encodes CASSYRGGSTQYF.